This T cell receptor (beta chain) was observed in a study of graft-versus-host responses after intestinal transplantation. Study-level results: Within allografts, high graft-versus-host to host-versus-graft clonal ratios were seen among patients with graft-donor T cell macrochimerism.

About this clone itself: Its target is not known.

Data came from immunoSEQ multiplex PCR; TCRdb stores just in-frame clones and leaves some out. The repertoire has tens of thousands of clones, around 93% of them found once; the top ten carry roughly 2%. The TCR sequence derives from a human donor who received an intestinal transplant. This specimen was unstimulated CD8+ T cells sorted from spleen or lymph node cells, taken before intestinal transplant.

The CDR3 DNA is TGTGCCAGCAGCTCCTCTCCACTTAGCACAGATACGCAGTATTTT. Amino acids: CASSSSPLSTDTQYF. This chain links TRBV11-2 with TRBJ2-3; no clear D. V was trimmed by 4 bases and J by 0 bases, leaving 11 bases between them. Germline CDR1 reads SGHAT; CDR2 reads FQNNGV. The CDR3 length is 15 residues.